This entry lists 19 T cell receptor beta chains sequenced from one sample in a study of PD-L1 blockade in urothelial cancer. Profiling relied on immunoSEQ multiplex PCR, and the TCRdb table lists in-frame clones only, not all of them. This sample has tens of thousands of clones, with about 85% found just once. The sample here was PBMCs, taken around atezolizumab (anti-PD-L1) treatment. The receptors stem from a man aged 55 to 70 with urothelial cancer.

The rearrangement uses TRBV19 and TRBJ2-7; TRBD2 agrees at 7 bases. Germline CDR1 LNHDA, CDR2 SQIVND (reference sequence). The CDR3 is 15 residues long. V was clipped by 2 bases and J by 2 bases; unmatched bases: 6. CDR3 in amino acids: CASSIWGTKPYEQYF. Here the CDR3 DNA reads TGTGCCAGTAGTATATGGGGGACTAAACCCTACGAGCAGTACTTC.

The V and J genes are TRBV1 and TRBJ2-2; the listed D gene, TRBD2, was not tested against the DNA. TRBV1 corresponds to a pseudogene. This CDR3 contains 19 residues. In nucleotides, the CDR3 is TGCACCAGCGGAGGGGGGACTAGCGGGGGGGCCGATTATCTTGGGGAGCTGTTTTTT. Its protein is CTSGGGTSGGADYLGELFF.

V is TRBV19 and J is TRBJ1-5; D might be TRBD1 (5 bases). CDR1 and CDR2 from the germline V gene are LNHDA and SQIVND (reference sequence). The CDR3 spans 15 residues. V lost 0 bases and J lost 7, with 13 bases in between. DNA for the CDR3: TGTGCCAGTAGTATAGAGAGGCAGGGTTGGCAGCCCCAGCATTTT. Protein product: CASSIERQGWQPQHF.

V and J are TRBV19 and TRBJ2-7; D uncertain. The CDR3 is made up of 11 amino acids. Trimming took off 6 bases at V and 4 bases at J, with 7 bases between the two ends. The germline V gene encodes CDR1 LNHDA and CDR2 SQIVND (reference sequence). In DNA form, the CDR3 reads TGTGCCAGTAGAAATAATTACGAGCAGTACTTC. Translating it yields CASRNNYEQYF.

In its sample, this clone was seen once. The chain links TRBV11-2 to TRBJ2-5, with 7 nucleotides matching TRBD1. V was clipped by 6 bases and J by 2 bases; unmatched bases: 12. CDR3 length equals 16 residues. CDR1 and CDR2 from the germline V gene are SGHAT and FQNNGV. The CDR3 spells CASRPDRVWTQETQYF. For the CDR3, the DNA is TGTGCCAGCAGACCTGACAGGGTGTGGACTCAAGAGACCCAGTACTTC.

This chain uses TRBV11-2 with TRBJ2-3; possible D gene TRBD2, 6 bases. Trimming shortened V by 0 bases and J by 2 bases, and 12 bases separated the two germline ends. Per germline, CDR1 SGHAT and CDR2 FQNNGV. The CDR3 sequence is 16 residues long. In nucleotides, the CDR3 is TGTGCCAGCAGCTTAGACGGGACTGGATACACAGATACGCAGTATTTT. This encodes CASSLDGTGYTDTQYF. The full variable domain, with the rest looked up from reference TRBV11-2 and TRBJ2-3, is EAGVAQSPRYKIIEKRQSVAFWCNPISGHATLYWYQQILGQGPKLLIQFQNNGVVDDSQLPKDRFSAERLKGVDSTLKIQPAKLEDSAVYLCASSLDGTGYTDTQYFGPGTRLTVL.

The CDR3 nucleotides read TGCGCCAGCAGCTTGGATCCAGCGGGGTCAGGAGAGACCCAGTACTTC. This encodes CASSLDPAGSGETQYF. This rearrangement joins TRBV5-1 to TRBJ2-5; TRBD2 matches at 7 bases. CDR3 size: 16 residues. CDR1 is SGHRS and CDR2 is YFSETQ in the germline V gene. With V trimmed by 0 bases and J by 4 bases, 9 bases remained unmatched.

The chain has TRBV6-5 and TRBJ1-2; tentatively, D is TRBD1 (5 bases). Germline V gene data show CDR1 as MNHEY and CDR2 as SVGAGI. Trimming shortened V by 5 bases and J by 5 bases, and 12 bases separated the two germline ends. The CDR3 loop spans 13 amino acids. The CDR3 here is CASSLQGSYGYTF. DNA for the CDR3: TGTGCCAGCAGTCTTCAGGGCTCATATGGCTACACCTTC.

Written as DNA, the CDR3 is TGTGCCAGCTCTGGACAGGGTTCTAATGAAAAACTGTTTTTT. Translation gives CASSGQGSNEKLFF. The rearrangement joins TRBV18 to TRBJ1-4; 8 bases are shared with TRBD1. V lost 6 bases, J lost 3 bases, and 3 bases stayed unmatched. The germline V gene has CDR1 KGHSH and CDR2 LQKENI. The CDR3 consists of 14 residues.

This chain uses TRBV14 with TRBJ2-7; 13 bases line up with TRBD2. CDR3 size: 20 residues. In germline, CDR1 is SGHDN, CDR2 FVKESK. Trimming at V came to 1 base and at J to 0 bases, leaving 12 bases not matched to a gene. CDR3 protein: CASSQGLGGLAGESSYEQYF. The CDR3 nucleotides are TGTGCCAGCAGCCAAGGGCTTGGCGGACTAGCGGGAGAGAGCTCCTACGAGCAGTACTTC.

The chain carries TRBV19 and TRBJ1-4; 10 nucleotides align to TRBD1. Germline CDR1 is LNHDA and CDR2 is SQIVND (reference sequence). This CDR3 has 17 amino acids. The V segment lost 7 bases and the J segment 5 bases; nucleotides outside the gene matches: 13. CDR3 in DNA: TGTGCCAGTACCCGACCCCCGACAGGGGGCCAAAATGAAAAACTGTTTTTT. Amino acid sequence: CASTRPPTGGQNEKLFF. Supplemented by reference TRBV19 and TRBJ1-4, the full variable domain reads DGGITQSPKYLFRKEGQNVTLSCEQNLNHDAMYWYRQDPGQGLRLIYYSQIVNDFQKGDIAEGYSVSREKKESFPLTVTSAQKNPTAFYLCASTRPPTGGQNEKLFFGSGTQLSVL.

The chain has TRBV11-3 and TRBJ2-5, with TRBD1 identical over 8 bases. V lost 2 bases and J lost 5; bases outside the gene matches: 4. Germline CDR1 and CDR2: SGHNT and YENEEA. CDR3 length: 14 amino acids. This CDR3 is CASSLNDRGETQYF. The DNA of the CDR3 is TGTGCCAGCAGCTTAAACGACAGGGGTGAGACCCAGTACTTC.

This clone was picked up a small number of times. The rearrangement joins TRBV7-2 to TRBJ1-1; D is unclear. Germline V CDR1 and CDR2: SGHTA, FQGNSA. V gave up 3 bases and J gave up 3 bases, with 8 bases separating them. The CDR3 runs to 13 residues. CDR3 loop: CASSFIDYTEAFF. The DNA for the CDR3 is TGTGCCAGCAGCTTCATAGACTACACTGAAGCTTTCTTT.

This chain uses TRBV15 with TRBJ2-7, with 7 bases aligning to TRBD2. The J segment lost 1 base and the V segment lost 0 bases, leaving 12 bases of the junction unmatched. The CDR3 length is 18 residues. Germline CDR1 is LNHNV and CDR2 is YYDKDF (reference sequence). This CDR3 is CATSRDRIGGGLSYEQYF. CDR3 in DNA: TGTGCCACCAGCAGAGATCGTATAGGCGGGGGACTTTCCTACGAGCAGTACTTC.

CDR3 coding DNA: TGTGCCAGCAGCAGTCAACAGGGCTGGGAGCAGTTCTTC. This translates into CASSSQQGWEQFF. This chain connects TRBV11-2 to TRBJ2-1, with a possible D match to TRBD1 (6 bases). Germline V CDR1 and CDR2: SGHAT, FQNNGV. The V and J ends lost 5 bases and 10 bases respectively, with 15 bases between them. The CDR3 contains 13 residues.

The chain uses TRBV9 and TRBJ1-3; possibly TRBD1 for D (6 bases). There are 18 residues in the CDR3. The V gene lost 2 bases and the J gene lost 2 bases, with 20 bases spanning the gap. Germline V gene sequence: CDR1 SGDLS, CDR2 YYNGEE. CDR3 DNA: TGTGCCAGCAGCGTTATCCTAAGACAGGTAGATACTGGAAACACCATATATTTT. It specifies CASSVILRQVDTGNTIYF.

This chain uses TRBV4-1 with TRBJ2-7; D gene uncertain. Germline assignment: CDR1 MGHRA and CDR2 YSYEKL. The CDR3 is 14 amino acids. The V end lost 3 bases, the J end lost 2 bases, and 11 bases lay between the germline ends. The CDR3 sequence: CASSQQTEPYEQYF. The CDR3 DNA reads TGCGCCAGCAGCCAGCAGACGGAGCCCTACGAGCAGTACTTC.

This rearrangement joins TRBV19 to TRBJ2-3, with a weak D call TRBD2 (5 bases). The CDR3 is 15 amino acids. The V gene lost 3 bases and the J gene lost 0 bases, with 10 bases spanning the gap. Germline CDR1 reads LNHDA; CDR2 reads SQIVND (reference sequence). In DNA, the CDR3 is TGTGCCAGTAGTATCCGAGGGATTAGCACAGATACGCAGTATTTT. Encoded protein: CASSIRGISTDTQYF. Variable domain in full (rest from reference TRBV19 and TRBJ2-3): DGGITQSPKYLFRKEGQNVTLSCEQNLNHDAMYWYRQDPGQGLRLIYYSQIVNDFQKGDIAEGYSVSREKKESFPLTVTSAQKNPTAFYLCASSIRGISTDTQYFGPGTRLTVL.

This sequence joins TRBV7-6 and TRBJ2-2, with D maybe TRBD2 (6 bases). Germline loops: CDR1 SGHVS, CDR2 FNYEAQ. The ends were cut back, 4 bases at V and 5 bases at J, with 11 bases in the middle. This CDR3 comprises 14 residues. CDR3 coding DNA: TGTGCCAGCAGCTGGGCGGGAAGGACCGGGGAGCTGTTTTTT. It encodes CASSWAGRTGELFF. Using reference TRBV7-6 and TRBJ2-2 for the parts outside the CDR3, the full variable domain is GAGVSQSPRYKVTKRGQDVALRCDPISGHVSLYWYRQALGQGPEFLTYFNYEAQQDKSGLPNDRFSAERPEGSISTLTIQRTEQRDSAMYRCASSWAGRTGELFFGEGSRLTVL.